The 22 T cell receptor beta chains below come from one sample, sequenced in a study of early T cells in non-severe SARS-CoV-2 infection. TCRdb called the 5' RACE reads again in MiXCR, with one record for every CDR3 protein. Of under 70,000 distinct CDR3 sequences in the sample, around 6% were seen once. Sample: whole blood. Receptors originate from an adult who was a healthcare worker with PCR-confirmed SARS-CoV-2 infection or an uninfected control (not recorded which).

This clonotype showed up many times. V is TRBV7-2 and J is TRBJ2-3; 9 nucleotides match TRBD2. This CDR3 has 16 amino acids. In germline, CDR1 is SGHTA, CDR2 FQGNSA. Trimming cost V 1 base and J 6 bases; bases outside gene matches: 8. The CDR3 sequence: CASSLVSRGGLDTQYF. In DNA form, the CDR3 reads TGTGCCAGCAGCTTAGTTTCGCGGGGGGGCCTGGATACGCAGTATTTT.

The genes are TRBV18 and TRBJ1-1; D may be TRBD1 (5 bases). This CDR3 is built from 12 residues. The germline V gene has CDR1 KGHSH and CDR2 LQKENI. V was cut by 3 bases and J by 8 bases, with 10 bases left in between. Here the CDR3 reads CASSPPGGEAFF. The DNA for the CDR3 is TGTGCCAGCTCACCCCCTGGGGGAGAAGCTTTCTTT.

In its sample, this clonotype was seen many times. The chain has TRBV7-8 and TRBJ1-1; no firm D call. Trimming removed 5 bases from V and 4 bases from J, with 11 bases in between. Germline V gives CDR1 SGHVS, CDR2 FQNEAQ. This CDR3 spans 13 amino acids. CDR3 DNA: TGTGCCAGCAGCCCAAGGGTTTCCACTGAAGCTTTCTTT. Its protein is CASSPRVSTEAFF. Looking up the rest from reference TRBV7-8 and TRBJ1-1 gives the full variable domain: GAGVSQSPRYKVAKRGQDVALRCDPISGHVSLFWYQQALGQGPEFLTYFQNEAQLDKSGLPSDRFFAERPEGSVSTLKIQRTQQEDSAVYLCASSPRVSTEAFFGQGTRLTVV.

This clonotype has only a few counts. This rearrangement joins TRBV5-1 to TRBJ1-1; the D gene is possibly TRBD1 (5 bases). Trimming took 3 bases from V and 1 from J, leaving 16 bases between them. Germline assignment: CDR1 SGHRS and CDR2 YFSETQ. CDR3 length: 16 residues. DNA of the CDR3: TGCGCCAGCAGCTCCGGCGCCAACAGGAGGAACACTGAAGCTTTCTTT. It specifies CASSSGANRRNTEAFF.

The genes are TRBV12-3 or TRBV12-4 and TRBJ2-1; 12 bases agree with TRBD2. V lost 7 bases, J lost 16 bases, and 11 bases stayed unmatched. This CDR3 comprises 13 residues. This CDR3 is CASTDTSGGPRFF. The DNA of the CDR3 is TGTGCCAGCACTGATACTAGCGGGGGGCCCCGTTTCTTC.

This clonotype was counted ten times or more. The genes are TRBV6-6 and TRBJ2-2; maybe TRBD2 (6 bases). V was clipped by 2 bases and J by 7 bases, with 14 bases between them. The CDR3 is made up of 15 amino acids. Germline assignment: CDR1 MNHNY and CDR2 SVGAGI (reference sequence). CDR3 bases: TGTGCCAGCAGTTACAGGCTAGCGTTAATCGGGGAGCTGTTTTTT. It translates to CASSYRLALIGELFF.

The gene calls are TRBV24-1 and TRBJ2-1; a weak D match, TRBD1 (6 bases). This CDR3 comprises 14 residues. Germline V lookup: CDR1 KGHDR, CDR2 SFDVKD. Trimming shortened V by 4 bases and J by 9 bases, and 15 bases separated the two germline ends. The CDR3 bases are TGTGCCACCAGTGAGGGCAGGGGTTCCGGTGAGCAGTTCTTC. Its protein product is CATSEGRGSGEQFF.

This clonotype was detected many times. This chain joins TRBV4-2 and TRBJ2-2; D is ambiguous. Germline V gives CDR1 LGHNA, CDR2 YNFKEQ. Trimming cost V 1 base and J 2 bases, with 8 bases left between them. The CDR3 length is 15 residues. CDR3: CASSQGTSNTGELFF. Here the CDR3 DNA reads TGTGCCAGCAGCCAAGGTACAAGTAACACCGGGGAGCTGTTTTTT.

In its sample, this clonotype was seen a few times. V is TRBV20-1 and J is TRBJ2-7; TRBD2 is a possible D gene (6 bases). V shed 5 bases and J shed 3 bases, with 14 bases lying between them. Looked up from germline, CDR1 is DFQATT and CDR2 is SNEGSKA (reference sequence). CDR3 length: 13 residues. The CDR3 nucleotides read TGCAGTGCTGCGAACCAGGGAGGCTACGAGCAGTACTTC. Amino acids: CSAANQGGYEQYF.

CDR3 sequence: CASSSPGAGGTDTQYF. In nucleotides, the CDR3 is TGTGCCAGCAGCTCCCCCGGGGCGGGGGGGACAGATACGCAGTATTTT. V and J are TRBV7-9 and TRBJ2-3; 9 nucleotides align to TRBD2. V lost 4 bases to trimming and J lost 3 bases; unmatched junction nucleotides: 8. This CDR3 has 16 residues. CDR1 is SEHNR and CDR2 is FQNEAQ in the germline V gene (reference sequence).

The sample holds many counts of this clonotype. The chain carries TRBV10-3 and TRBJ2-7; no reliable D call. The V gene's germline CDR1 is ENHRY and CDR2 SYGVKD. The V and J ends lost 2 bases and 5 bases respectively, with 4 bases between them. The CDR3 totals 11 residues. This CDR3 is CAISEIHEQYF. The DNA for the CDR3 is TGTGCCATCAGTGAGATCCACGAGCAGTACTTC.

The gene calls are TRBV20-1 and TRBJ1-6; weak D call: TRBD1 (5 bases). Trimming removed 6 bases at V and 0 bases at J, with 12 bases between. Germline lookup yields CDR1 DFQATT and CDR2 SNEGSKA (reference sequence). This CDR3 is 15 amino acids long. CDR3 sequence reads: CSAVEGSSYNSPLHF. CDR3 in DNA: TGCAGTGCCGTCGAGGGGAGCTCCTATAATTCACCCCTCCACTTT.

This clonotype occurred many times. The chain couples TRBV29-1 to TRBJ2-3; the D gene is possibly TRBD1 (5 bases). The germline V and J ends were trimmed by 4 bases and 6 bases, with 11 bases remaining between them. The CDR3 length is 12 residues. The germline gives CDR1 SQVTM, CDR2 ANQGSEA. This chain's CDR3 is CSVGVRADTQYF. The CDR3 DNA reads as TGCAGCGTTGGAGTCAGGGCTGATACGCAGTATTTT.

This clonotype was seen many times. The chain uses TRBV4-3 and TRBJ2-2; D is unclear. The V end was cut by 2 bases, the J end by 2 bases, with 6 bases between. Germline V gene data show CDR1 as LGHNA and CDR2 as YSLEER. The CDR3 covers 14 residues. Here the CDR3 DNA reads TGCGCCAGCAGCCAATCTCTAAACACCGGGGAGCTGTTTTTT. Translated, it gives CASSQSLNTGELFF.

The chain couples TRBV4-3 to TRBJ2-3, with D possibly matching TRBD1 (8 bases). Trimming shortened V by 1 base and J by 3 bases, and 14 bases separated the two germline ends. CDR1 is LGHNA and CDR2 is YSLEER in the germline V gene. The CDR3 runs 16 residues. The CDR3 DNA is TGCGCCAGCAGCCAAGGGTACAGGGGGGGAACAGATACGCAGTATTTT. This sequence encodes CASSQGYRGGTDTQYF.

This clonotype was seen ten or more times. J is TRBJ2-1 and V is TRBV29-1; possibly TRBD2 for D (6 bases). Germline lookup yields CDR1 SQVTM and CDR2 ANQGSEA. The V end lost 4 bases, the J end lost 9 bases, and 22 bases lay between the germline ends. The CDR3 runs 15 residues. The CDR3 sequence: CSVGPSGTWRSEQFF. In DNA, the CDR3 is TGCAGCGTTGGACCATCAGGGACTTGGAGGAGTGAGCAGTTCTTC.

This clonotype was counted a few times. V usage is TRBV6-5 and J usage is TRBJ1-1, with 8 bases that match TRBD1. The trim removed 7 bases at V and 6 bases at J, leaving 4 bases unmatched. CDR3 length: 12 residues. Germline values: CDR1 MNHEY, CDR2 SVGAGI. As DNA, the CDR3 is TGTGCCAGCAAAGGACAGGGCTCTGAAGCTTTCTTT. Its translation: CASKGQGSEAFF.

This clonotype was recorded many times. The chain links TRBV3-1 to TRBJ2-7, with 7 bases fitting TRBD1. Trimming took 6 bases from V and 1 from J; bases not matched to a gene: 9. Germline CDR1 reads LGHDT; CDR2 reads YNNKEL (reference sequence). The CDR3 consists of 15 residues. The CDR3 region has the DNA TGTGCCAGCAGTCCCTCCGCAGGGGGTTCCTACGAGCAGTACTTC. Its translation: CASSPSAGGSYEQYF.

The table lists this clonotype with a few counts. The chain uses TRBV7-2 and TRBJ1-6, with a possible D match to TRBD1 (6 bases). Germline V gives CDR1 SGHTA, CDR2 FQGNSA. The V end was cut by 2 bases, the J end by 8 bases, with 13 bases between. The length of the CDR3 is 15 residues. CDR3 sequence reads: CASSLWMGADSPLHF. The CDR3 bases are TGTGCCAGCAGCTTATGGATGGGGGCGGATTCACCCCTCCACTTT.

This clonotype was counted ten times or more. The J gene is TRBJ1-1, the V gene TRBV3-1, with D perhaps TRBD1 (6 bases). Trimming cost V 3 bases and J 4 bases, with 15 bases left between them. The germline V gene encodes CDR1 LGHDT and CDR2 YNNKEL (reference sequence). The CDR3 loop spans 15 amino acids. The CDR3 coding sequence is TGTGCCAGCAGCCACCAGGGGAGAGGCAGCACTGAAGCTTTCTTT. Its protein product is CASSHQGRGSTEAFF.

A few counts support this clonotype. The V call is TRBV5-4, the J call TRBJ1-4; the D gene is possibly TRBD1 (6 bases). This CDR3 is built from 16 residues. Germline V CDR1 and CDR2: SGHNT, YYREEE (reference sequence). Between the trimmed V and J ends, which lost 3 bases and 2 bases, there was a span of 14 bases. CDR3 amino acids: CASSSQQGSTNEKLFF. The CDR3, as DNA: TGTGCCAGCAGCTCCCAACAGGGCTCGACTAATGAAAAACTGTTTTTT.

The chain joins TRBV4-1 to TRBJ2-7, with 8 bases fitting TRBD1. CDR1 and CDR2 (germline): MGHRA, YSYEKL. This CDR3 spans 18 amino acids. With 0 bases clipped from V and 5 bases from J, the junction kept 15 bases outside the gene matches. CDR3 nucleotide sequence: TGCGCCAGCAGCCAAGATTCGCCGACGCAGGGGGCGCGGGACGAGCAGTACTTC. As protein: CASSQDSPTQGARDEQYF.